Below are 5 T cell receptor beta chains sequenced from a single sample in a study of regulatory T cells in long-lasting Graves disease. According to the study, TCR beta libraries were built with iRepertoire HTBI primers and CDR3-region Arm-PCR. Using its own MiXCR run on the multiplex PCR reads, TCRdb lists one record per CDR3 protein. The sample lists 500,000 or so distinct CDR3 sequences, around 15% seen once, with more than 9% in the top ten. The time point was: newly diagnosed GD, antithyroid drugs for less than 3 months. PBMC RNA served as the TCR library source. A further study also used this sample, focusing on T cells in Graves' hyperthyroidism and ophthalmopathy.

The sample consisted of peripheral blood mononuclear cells (PBMCs), taken at new diagnosis, from a patient treated with antithyroid drugs. The receptors were sampled from a man aged 40-55 years with Graves disease.

This clonotype was seen a handful of times. CDR3 protein: CSVGGQGLSNTGELFF. CDR3 in DNA: TGCAGCGTTGGAGGACAGGGGTTGTCTAACACCGGGGAGCTGTTTTTT. The rearrangement links TRBV29-1 to TRBJ2-2; 9 bases match TRBD1. Trimming at V came to 4 bases and at J to 2 bases, leaving 8 bases not matched to a gene. Germline V gives CDR1 SQVTM, CDR2 ANQGSEA. There are 16 residues in the CDR3.

On this clonotype: Being one base from a much bigger clone, this may be a read error. In nucleotides, the CDR3 is TGCAGTGCTCCGGATCAGGGAGCTTCCTTT. The encoded protein is CSAPDQGASF. V is TRBV20-1 and J is TRBJ1-1; possibly TRBD1 for D (5 bases). Per germline, CDR1 DFQATT and CDR2 SNEGSKA (reference sequence). The CDR3 covers 10 residues.

This clonotype came up a few times. The chain combines TRBV12-3 or TRBV12-4 with TRBJ1-3; D gene unclear. The CDR3 totals 15 residues. The V end lost 7 bases, the J end lost 0 bases, and 13 bases lay between the germline ends. The CDR3 region is CASTQDLNSGNTIYF. The CDR3 nucleotides are TGTGCCAGCACCCAGGACTTAAACTCTGGAAACACCATATATTTT.

The V and J genes are TRBV5-4 and TRBJ2-2; 7 positions agree with TRBD2. V was clipped by 0 bases and J by 4 bases; unmatched bases: 3. The CDR3 runs 15 residues. Germline values: CDR1 SGHNT, CDR2 YYREEE (reference sequence). The CDR3 here is CASSLDPGGTGELFF. The CDR3 region has the DNA TGTGCCAGCAGCTTGGATCCGGGGGGCACCGGGGAGCTGTTTTTT.

This clonotype was observed many times. The chain links TRBV12-3 or TRBV12-4 to TRBJ1-2; D is unclear. V shed 3 bases and J shed 4 bases, with 9 bases lying between them. This CDR3 has 13 residues. The CDR3 region has the DNA TGTGCCAGCAGTTTCGGCAGGAGCTATGGCTACACCTTC. Protein sequence: CASSFGRSYGYTF.